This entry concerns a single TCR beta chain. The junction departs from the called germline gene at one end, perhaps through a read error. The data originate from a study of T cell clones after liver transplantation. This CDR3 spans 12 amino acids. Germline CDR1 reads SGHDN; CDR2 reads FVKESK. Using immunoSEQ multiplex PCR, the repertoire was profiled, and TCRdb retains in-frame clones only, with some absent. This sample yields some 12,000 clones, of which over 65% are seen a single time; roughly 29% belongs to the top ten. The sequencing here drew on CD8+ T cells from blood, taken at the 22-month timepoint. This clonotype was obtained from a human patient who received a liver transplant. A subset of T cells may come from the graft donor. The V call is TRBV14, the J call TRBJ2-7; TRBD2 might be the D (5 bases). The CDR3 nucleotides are TGTGCCAGCAGCCAGGGAGATGTTGACATTGACTTC. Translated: CASSQGDVDIDF. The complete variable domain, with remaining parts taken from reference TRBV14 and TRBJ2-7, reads EAGVTQFPSHSVIEKGQTVTLRCDPISGHDNLYWYRRVMGKEIKFLLHFVKESKQDESGMPNNRFLAERTGGTYSTLKVQPAELEDSGVYFCASSQGDVDIDFGPGTRLTVT.